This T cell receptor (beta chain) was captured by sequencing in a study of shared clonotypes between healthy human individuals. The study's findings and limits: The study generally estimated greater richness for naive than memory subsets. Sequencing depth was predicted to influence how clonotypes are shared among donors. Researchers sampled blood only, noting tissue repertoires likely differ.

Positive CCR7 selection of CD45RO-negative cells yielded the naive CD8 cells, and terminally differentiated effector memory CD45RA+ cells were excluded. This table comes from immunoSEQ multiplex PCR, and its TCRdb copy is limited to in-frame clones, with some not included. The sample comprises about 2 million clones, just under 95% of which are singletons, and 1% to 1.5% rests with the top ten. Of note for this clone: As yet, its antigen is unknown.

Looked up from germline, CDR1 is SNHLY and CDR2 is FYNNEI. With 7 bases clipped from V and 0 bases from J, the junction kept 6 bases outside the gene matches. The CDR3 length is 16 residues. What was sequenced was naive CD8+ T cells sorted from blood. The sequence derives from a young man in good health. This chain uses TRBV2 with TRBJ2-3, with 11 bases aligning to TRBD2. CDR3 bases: TGTGCCAGCACCCTGAGGACTAGCGGGAGCACAGATACGCAGTATTTT. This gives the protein CASTLRTSGSTDTQYF.